Presented here are 30 T cell receptor beta chains from one specimen sequenced in a study of T cells in Graves' hyperthyroidism and ophthalmopathy (dated by TCRdb to about 2019). Library construction relied on multiplex PCR. The sequencing machine was an Illumina HiSeq 2000. TCR beta CDR3 regions were amplified from RNA transcripts. A first-round RT-PCR of the TCR CDR3 used the HTBI primer set with the Qiagen OneStep RT-PCR kit. TCRdb itself trimmed the public reads at Q25 with fastp, ran MiXCR and retained productive beta chains. Each entry is one CDR3 protein sequence, shown with its most common DNA and genes. For this sample the table gives under 650,000 distinct CDR3 sequences, of which around 15% were detected only once. Clones ranked in the top ten supply 3% to 4% of the sample. Material: blood. The receptors stem from a young woman with Graves' hyperthyroidism.

This clonotype was seen a few times. V usage is TRBV6-2 or TRBV6-3 and J usage is TRBJ1-2; D remains ambiguous. With 2 bases removed from V and 4 bases from J, the gap between germline ends came to 17 bases. Germline CDR1 reads MNHEY; CDR2 reads SVGEGT. The CDR3 extends over 16 amino acids. CDR3 bases: TGTGCCAGCAGTTACGGACCCCCGGCACCCCTCTATGGCTACACCTTC. This translates into CASSYGPPAPLYGYTF.

This clonotype occurred a few times. V and J are TRBV5-1 and TRBJ2-4; D unclear. The V end was cut by 2 bases, the J end by 6 bases, with 12 bases between. CDR1 is SGHRS and CDR2 is YFSETQ in the germline V gene. This CDR3 region has 14 residues. CDR3 DNA sequence: TGCGCCAGCAGCTTCGGTGTGGAGACAAACATTCAGTACTTC. Translated: CASSFGVETNIQYF.

This clonotype showed up many times. This chain links TRBV11-2 with TRBJ2-2, with TRBD2 matching 10 bases. Trimming removed 7 bases from V and 1 base from J; junction bases left unmatched: 12. Germline V gene data show CDR1 as SGHAT and CDR2 as FQNNGV. The CDR3 has 18 amino acids. Here the CDR3 reads CASTSTGTSDLNTGELFF. The CDR3 region has the DNA TGTGCCAGCACCTCCACCGGGACTAGCGACTTGAACACCGGGGAGCTGTTTTTT.

This clonotype came up a few times. The rearrangement uses TRBV19 and TRBJ2-2; D is possibly TRBD1 (6 bases). Germline V lookup: CDR1 LNHDA, CDR2 SQIVND (reference sequence). The CDR3 length is 13 residues. The V end was cut by 5 bases, the J end by 6 bases, with 10 bases between. For the CDR3, the DNA is TGTGCCAGTAGTGCCACAGGGCCCGGGGAGCTGTTTTTT. Residues: CASSATGPGELFF.

The genes are TRBV6-2 or TRBV6-3 and TRBJ2-7; TRBD2 might be the D (6 bases). This CDR3 spans 14 amino acids. CDR1 MNHEY and CDR2 SVGEGT come from the germline V gene. Trimming removed 3 bases from V and 5 bases from J, with 14 bases in between. In DNA, the CDR3 is TGTGCCAGCAGTTATCTGAAGGAGGGGAACGAGCAGTACTTC. Protein product: CASSYLKEGNEQYF.

Many counts were recorded for this clonotype. The genes are TRBV9 and TRBJ1-2; D possibly corresponds to TRBD1 (5 bases). CDR3 length equals 16 residues. Trimming shortened V by 2 bases and J by 2 bases, and 16 bases separated the two germline ends. Germline V lookup: CDR1 SGDLS, CDR2 YYNGEE. The CDR3: CASSVMGGIGNYGYTF. CDR3 sequence (DNA): TGTGCCAGCAGCGTCATGGGGGGGATAGGGAACTATGGCTACACCTTC.

J is TRBJ1-5 and V is TRBV4-1; the D gene is possibly TRBD1 (5 bases). The V gene's germline CDR1 is MGHRA and CDR2 YSYEKL. V lost 1 base, J lost 2 bases, and 18 bases lay in between. CDR3 size: 18 residues. The CDR3, as DNA: TGCGCCAGCAGCCAAGGCATGGTTGATAGGGGCCGCAATCAGCCCCAGCATTTT. It encodes CASSQGMVDRGRNQPQHF.

This chain connects TRBV10-1 to TRBJ1-3; D not resolved. Germline-derived CDR1 and CDR2 are WNHNN and SYGVQD (reference sequence). V was clipped by 8 bases and J by 3 bases, with 23 bases between them. The CDR3 has 17 amino acids. The chain's CDR3 is CASPRPPAARGGNTIYF. The CDR3 coding sequence is TGCGCCAGCCCCCGACCCCCTGCGGCGAGAGGTGGAAACACCATATATTTT.

This clonotype showed up many times. The rearrangement uses TRBV29-1 and TRBJ2-7; weak D call: TRBD2 (5 bases). The CDR3 totals 11 residues. In germline, CDR1 is SQVTM, CDR2 ANQGSEA. The V and J ends lost 6 bases and 6 bases respectively, with 12 bases between them. The DNA of the CDR3 is TGCAGCGTCGGGGATGTAACCGAGCAGTACTTC. The encoded protein is CSVGDVTEQYF.

In the case of this clonotype: A read error may explain this, as a much larger clone is one base away. The rearrangement joins TRBV7-3 to TRBJ2-3, with a weak D call TRBD2 (6 bases). This CDR3 has 15 amino acids. Germline V gene data show CDR1 as SGHTA and CDR2 as FQGTGA. DNA for the CDR3: TGTGCCACCAGCTTCGGAGGGAGCCGCACAGATACGCAGTATTTT. It encodes CATSFGGSRTDTQYF.

This clonotype was found many times. V is TRBV28 and J is TRBJ1-5; a possible D gene is TRBD1 (6 bases). The ends were cut back, 8 bases at V and 7 bases at J, with 15 bases in the middle. Germline CDR1 MDHEN, CDR2 SYDVKM. The CDR3 runs to 13 residues. CDR3 DNA sequence: TGTGCCAGCTATACGGGGGCAGGACAGCCCCAGCATTTT. It yields the protein CASYTGAGQPQHF.

The J gene is TRBJ1-1, the V gene TRBV19; 11 nucleotides line up with TRBD1. The germline V gene encodes CDR1 LNHDA and CDR2 SQIVND (reference sequence). This CDR3 is 15 amino acids long. V was pared by 4 bases and J by 4 bases, with 5 bases of the junction left unmatched. In DNA, the CDR3 is TGTGCCAGTAGTAGTCTCGGGACAGGGGGCACTGAAGCTTTCTTT. The encoded protein is CASSSLGTGGTEAFF.

This clonotype has ten or more counts. The genes are TRBV7-2 and TRBJ2-1; D remains ambiguous. Germline V lookup: CDR1 SGHTA, CDR2 FQGNSA. The length of the CDR3 is 12 residues. Trimming took off 5 bases at V and 6 bases at J, with 8 bases between the two ends. CDR3 DNA: TGTGCCAGCAGCGTCAACCGCAATGAGCAGTTCTTC. This gives the protein CASSVNRNEQFF.

This clonotype was counted at least ten times. V is TRBV7-9 and J is TRBJ2-2, with TRBD2 identical over 9 bases. This CDR3 has 16 residues. Germline lookup yields CDR1 SEHNR and CDR2 FQNEAQ (reference sequence). V was clipped by 5 bases and J by 6 bases; unmatched bases: 10. The CDR3 nucleotides read TGTGCCAGCAGCATCGGTAGCGGGAGTTTGGCCGGGGAGCTGTTTTTT. Its translation: CASSIGSGSLAGELFF.

This clonotype has ten or more counts. The rearrangement links TRBV5-1 to TRBJ1-1; 7 bases are shared with TRBD1. This CDR3 comprises 14 residues. Losses at the gene ends were 2 bases for V and 4 bases for J; bases not matched to a gene: 5. The germline V gene has CDR1 SGHRS and CDR2 YFSETQ. This chain's CDR3 is CASSLGGESTEAFF. The CDR3 DNA follows: TGCGCCAGCAGCTTAGGGGGCGAGAGCACTGAAGCTTTCTTT. Based on the CDR3 plus reference TRBV5-1 and TRBJ1-1, the full variable domain is KAGVTQTPRYLIKTRGQQVTLSCSPISGHRSVSWYQQTPGQGLQFLFEYFSETQRNKGNFPGRFSGRQFSNSRSEMNVSTLELGDSALYLCASSLGGESTEAFFGQGTRLTVV.

This clonotype has at least ten counts. The chain employs TRBV11-3 and TRBJ2-1; no firm D call. Trimming took off 5 bases at V and 1 base at J, with 15 bases between the two ends. The CDR3 length is 16 residues. Per the germline V gene, CDR1 is SGHNT and CDR2 is YENEEA. CDR3 bases: TGTGCCAGCAGCCCACAAGCTGACGAGTCCTACAATGAGCAGTTCTTC. Protein: CASSPQADESYNEQFF. Drawing the rest from reference TRBV11-3 and TRBJ2-1, the complete variable domain is EAGVVQSPRYKIIEKKQPVAFWCNPISGHNTLYWYLQNLGQGPELLIRYENEEAVDDSQLPKDRFSAERLKGVDSTLKIQPAELGDSAVYLCASSPQADESYNEQFFGPGTRLTVL.

This clonotype was detected only a few times. The chain links TRBV19 to TRBJ2-7; D gene uncertain. This CDR3 region has 15 residues. Trimming stripped 5 bases from V and 3 bases from J, with 17 bases between. CDR1 is LNHDA and CDR2 is SQIVND in the germline V gene (reference sequence). CDR3 DNA: TGTGCCAGTAGTTCTAAAGGTCAATCGCTCTACGAGCAGTACTTC. It codes for CASSSKGQSLYEQYF.

There are a few counts of this clonotype. The chain combines TRBV6-1 with TRBJ1-6, with a tentative D call TRBD1 (5 bases). This CDR3 has 14 residues. The V gene lost 3 bases and the J gene lost 4 bases, with 7 bases spanning the gap. Per germline, CDR1 MNHNS and CDR2 SASEGT. CDR3 nucleotides: TGTGCCAGCAGTGAGGGGCTTTATAATTCACCCCTCCACTTT. It specifies CASSEGLYNSPLHF.

In this sample, this clonotype turned up many times. The chain joins TRBV7-8 to TRBJ1-1; 8 nucleotides match TRBD1. The CDR3 is 15 amino acids. Trimming cost V 1 base and J 6 bases; bases outside gene matches: 7. CDR1 is SGHVS, CDR2 FQNEAQ, per germline. Written as DNA, the CDR3 is TGTGCCAGCAGCTTAGTTTTACAGGGGGTTGCTGAAGCTTTCTTT. Protein: CASSLVLQGVAEAFF.

This clonotype was found many times. The V gene is TRBV28, the J gene TRBJ2-7, with 7 bases aligning to TRBD1. This CDR3 region has 14 residues. Looked up from germline, CDR1 is MDHEN and CDR2 is SYDVKM. After removal of 2 bases from V and 6 bases from J, the junction contained 7 bases not matched to a gene. The CDR3 coding sequence is TGTGCCAGCAGTTTAAGTCAGGGGGTCAGCGAGCAGTACTTC. Amino acids: CASSLSQGVSEQYF. Combining the CDR3 with reference TRBV28 and TRBJ2-7 gives the whole variable domain DVKVTQSSRYLVKRTGEKVFLECVQDMDHENMFWYRQDPGLGLRLIYFSYDVKMKEKGDIPEGYSVSREKKERFSLILESASTNQTSMYLCASSLSQGVSEQYFGPGTRLTVT.

J is TRBJ2-3 and V is TRBV6-5; 7 bases align to TRBD1. CDR1 and CDR2 from the germline V gene are MNHEY and SVGAGI. This CDR3 is built from 15 residues. With 2 bases clipped from V and 2 bases from J, the junction kept 4 bases outside the gene matches. DNA for the CDR3: TGTGCCAGCAGTTACGACAGGGCAACCACAGATACGCAGTATTTT. This codes for CASSYDRATTDTQYF.

This sequence joins TRBV28 and TRBJ2-3; possible D gene TRBD2, 5 bases. The CDR3 is 15 amino acids. The germline V and J ends were trimmed by 10 bases and 4 bases, with 21 bases remaining between them. CDR1 MDHEN and CDR2 SYDVKM come from the germline V gene. The CDR3 loop is CATSGLDGKPDTQYF. In nucleotides, the CDR3 is TGTGCCACATCCGGTTTGGACGGGAAACCAGATACGCAGTATTTT.

Many counts were recorded for this clonotype. The rearrangement joins TRBV6-6 to TRBJ2-1, with D maybe TRBD2 (5 bases). The germline gives CDR1 MNHNY, CDR2 SVGAGI (reference sequence). V shed 0 bases and J shed 0 bases, with 12 bases lying between them. The CDR3 sequence is 17 residues long. CDR3 amino acids: CASSYSVTRYSYNEQFF. The DNA of the CDR3 is TGTGCCAGCAGTTACTCGGTTACTAGGTACTCCTACAATGAGCAGTTCTTC.

This clonotype was detected ten times or more. The chain joins TRBV30 to TRBJ2-5; TRBD2 matches at 7 bases. This CDR3 spans 14 amino acids. Losses at the gene ends were 3 bases for V and 3 bases for J; bases not matched to a gene: 7. From germline, CDR1 is GTSNPN and CDR2 SVGIG (reference sequence). The CDR3 reads CAWRLAAAKETQYF. The CDR3 bases are TGTGCCTGGAGGCTAGCGGCAGCCAAAGAGACCCAGTACTTC.

The J gene is TRBJ2-7, the V gene TRBV15; 8 nucleotides align to TRBD1. The CDR3 spans 10 residues. CDR1 is LNHNV, CDR2 YYDKDF, per germline (reference sequence). The CDR3 sequence: CARTGFEQYF. The CDR3 bases are TGTGCTCGGACAGGGTTCGAGCAGTACTTC.

This clonotype was seen many times. CDR3 DNA: TGCAGTGCCCGGGGGACAGGATCACTCTACGAGCAGTACTTC. Its translation: CSARGTGSLYEQYF. V gene TRBV20-1 combines with J gene TRBJ2-7; 8 bases fit TRBD1. The V gene's germline CDR1 is DFQATT and CDR2 SNEGSKA (reference sequence). V trimming: 6 bases; J trimming: 3 bases; junction bases outside the gene matches: 10. This CDR3 has 14 residues.

This clonotype was recorded at least ten times. The V gene is TRBV28, the J gene TRBJ2-7, with TRBD1 identical over 9 bases. The CDR3 covers 16 residues. Germline-derived CDR1 and CDR2 are MDHEN and SYDVKM. After removal of 6 bases from V and 7 bases from J, the junction contained 16 bases not matched to a gene. DNA for the CDR3: TGTGCCAGCAGACAAGGACAGGGGCCATCACACAGGGAGCAGTACTTC. This gives the protein CASRQGQGPSHREQYF.

The table lists this clonotype with a few counts. This sequence joins TRBV29-1 and TRBJ2-3, with D tentatively TRBD1 (6 bases). The length of the CDR3 is 14 residues. Trimming stripped 7 bases from V and 0 bases from J, with 14 bases between. Germline CDR1 SQVTM, CDR2 ANQGSEA. CDR3 in amino acids: CSGRGQLSTDTQYF. In DNA form, the CDR3 reads TGCAGCGGACGAGGACAGCTTAGCACAGATACGCAGTATTTT.

At least ten counts were recorded for this clonotype. The chain has TRBV2 and TRBJ1-6; D uncertain. Trimming took 4 bases from V and 8 from J, leaving 12 bases between them. Germline V gene lookup returns CDR1 SNHLY and CDR2 FYNNEI. This CDR3 is 14 amino acids long. The CDR3 region has the DNA TGTGCCAGCAGTGTTCGGGGTTTTGATTCACCCCTCCACTTT. Protein sequence: CASSVRGFDSPLHF.

This clonotype was counted a few times. The chain recombines TRBV20-1 with TRBJ1-2, with D uncertain. V lost 0 bases, J lost 5 bases, and 13 bases lay in between. CDR3 length: 14 amino acids. Germline values: CDR1 DFQATT, CDR2 SNEGSKA (reference sequence). CDR3 sequence (DNA): TGCAGTGCTAGAGATCAACAGTTGGGGTATGGCTACACCTTC. This translates into CSARDQQLGYGYTF.